The 15 T cell receptor beta chains reported below all come from one sample, sequenced in a study of metastatic and nonmetastatic thyroid tumors. TCRdb reprocessed the PCR reads via MiXCR. The table has 39,000 or so clones, about 45% seen once. Treatment of any kind had been given to no patient before thyroid surgery. The sequenced sample was tumor tissue. These receptors were collected from a male donor with papillary thyroid cancer or a benign thyroid nodule (not recorded which). Some clones in this sample may be carry-over from other donors' samples.

Of note for this clone: One end of the junction fails to match germline, which may point to a read error. This chain connects TRBV6-4 to TRBJ2-3; 8 bases align to TRBD2. From germline, CDR1 is MRHNA and CDR2 SNTAGT. CDR3 size: 15 residues. In DNA, the CDR3 is TGTGCCAGCAGTTACTCAGCGGGGGCCACAGATACGCAGTATTTT. This sequence encodes CASSYSAGATDTQYF.

This chain uses TRBV7-2 with TRBJ2-1; 9 bases map to TRBD2. The V segment lost 2 bases and the J segment 0 bases; nucleotides outside the gene matches: 11. The CDR3 is 19 amino acids. Germline V gene sequence: CDR1 SGHTA, CDR2 FQGNSA. The CDR3 loop reads CASSLLGAGGRSSYNEQFF. For the CDR3, the DNA is TGTGCCAGCAGCTTACTGGGCGCGGGAGGGCGGAGCTCCTACAATGAGCAGTTCTTC.

Only a few counts were recorded for this clone. The chain recombines TRBV24-1 with TRBJ1-1; D not certain. V was clipped by 3 bases and J by 3 bases, with 10 bases between them. CDR3 length equals 14 residues. CDR1 KGHDR and CDR2 SFDVKD come from the germline V gene. CDR3 sequence reads: CATSDGDFDTEAFF. CDR3 nucleotides: TGTGCCACCAGTGATGGGGATTTTGACACTGAAGCTTTCTTT.

Sample share makes this clone medium-sized. The chain joins TRBV6-1 to TRBJ2-5, with TRBD1 identical over 9 bases. Per germline, CDR1 MNHNS and CDR2 SASEGT. The CDR3 is 15 amino acids. The V gene end was trimmed by 0 bases and the J gene end by 1 base; junction bases not matched to a gene: 0. DNA for the CDR3: TGTGCCAGCAGTGAAGCGACAGGGGGCCAAGAGACCCAGTACTTC. It translates to CASSEATGGQETQYF.

This clone was seen a few times. The gene calls are TRBV19 and TRBJ1-2; no clear D. V lost 5 bases, J lost 4 bases, and 11 bases lay in between. CDR1 is LNHDA, CDR2 SQIVND, per germline (reference sequence). This CDR3 comprises 13 residues. This chain's CDR3 is CASSDTEPYGYTF. The CDR3 DNA follows: TGTGCCAGTAGTGACACCGAACCCTATGGCTACACCTTC.

This clone was recorded only once. The V gene is TRBV5-1, the J gene TRBJ2-7; weak D call: TRBD1 (6 bases). V was shortened by 0 bases and J by 3 bases, with 10 bases between the two germline ends. Germline values: CDR1 SGHRS, CDR2 YFSETQ. CDR3 length equals 14 residues. The CDR3 DNA sequence: TGCGCCAGCAGCTTGGGTCAGGGGAACTACGAGCAGTACTTC. Its protein is CASSLGQGNYEQYF.

This clone was seen once. The chain is built from TRBV5-1 and TRBJ2-1; possible D gene TRBD1, 5 bases. The CDR3 sequence is 15 residues long. CDR1 is SGHRS and CDR2 is YFSETQ in the germline V gene. The ends were cut back, 2 bases at V and 7 bases at J, with 16 bases in the middle. CDR3 sequence: CASSLAGNVLNEQFF. CDR3 DNA: TGCGCCAGCAGCTTAGCAGGGAATGTGTTAAATGAGCAGTTCTTC.

This sequence joins TRBV5-1 and TRBJ1-2; 7 nucleotides match TRBD1. The trim removed 4 bases at V and 6 bases at J, leaving 15 bases unmatched. CDR3 length: 16 residues. Germline CDR1 reads SGHRS; CDR2 reads YFSETQ. This CDR3 is CASSQATPDRADGYTF. As DNA, the CDR3 is TGCGCCAGCAGCCAAGCCACCCCTGACAGGGCGGATGGCTACACCTTC. Full variable domain (missing parts from reference TRBV5-1 and TRBJ1-2): KAGVTQTPRYLIKTRGQQVTLSCSPISGHRSVSWYQQTPGQGLQFLFEYFSETQRNKGNFPGRFSGRQFSNSRSEMNVSTLELGDSALYLCASSQATPDRADGYTFGSGTRLTVV.

The rearrangement uses TRBV29-1 and TRBJ2-2; 7 nucleotides match TRBD1. This CDR3 spans 14 amino acids. V shed 4 bases and J 2 bases; nucleotides not matched to a gene: 4. Germline V CDR1 and CDR2: SQVTM, ANQGSEA. The CDR3 DNA reads as TGCAGCGTTGGGGACAGACCAAACACCGGGGAGCTGTTTTTT. Its protein is CSVGDRPNTGELFF.

The chain uses TRBV5-1 and TRBJ2-7; 9 bases map to TRBD2. The CDR3 covers 14 residues. V shed 3 bases, J shed 7 bases, and the junction held 8 bases outside the gene matches. CDR1 SGHRS and CDR2 YFSETQ come from the germline V gene. The CDR3, as DNA: TGCGCCAGCAGCTCAGCGGGAGGATGGGGGGAGCAGTACTTC. This encodes CASSSAGGWGEQYF.

This clone was counted between two and nine times. The genes are TRBV2 and TRBJ2-1, with TRBD2 matching over 9 bases. The CDR3 length is 15 residues. J gave up 6 bases and V 4 bases, and 7 bases lay outside the gene matches. Germline values: CDR1 SNHLY, CDR2 FYNNEI. This CDR3 reads CASSGVGGRANEQFF. CDR3 bases: TGTGCCAGCAGTGGGGTTGGCGGGAGGGCCAATGAGCAGTTCTTC. The full variable domain, in which reference TRBV2 and TRBJ2-1 provide the parts outside the CDR3, is EPEVTQTPSHQVTQMGQEVILRCVPISNHLYFYWYRQILGQKVEFLVSFYNNEISEKSEIFDDQFSVERPDGSNFTLKIRSTKLEDSAMYFCASSGVGGRANEQFFGPGTRLTVL.

This chain links TRBV6-1 with TRBJ2-7, with TRBD2 identical over 11 bases. Germline assignment: CDR1 MNHNS and CDR2 SASEGT. J was trimmed by 5 bases and V by 0 bases; bases with no gene match: 6. The CDR3 totals 16 residues. CDR3 nucleotide sequence: TGTGCCAGCAGTGAAGCGCTTCTACTAGCGGGAGACGAGCAGTACTTC. It translates to CASSEALLLAGDEQYF.

Here the CDR3 reads CASSFSASWNEQYF. The CDR3 nucleotides are TGTGCCAGCAGTTTCAGTGCAAGCTGGAACGAGCAGTACTTC. J is TRBJ2-7 and V is TRBV12-3 or TRBV12-4; D is unclear. The CDR3 spans 14 residues. V lost 3 bases and J 5 bases, leaving 14 bases between the germline ends.

The rearrangement uses TRBV11-3 and TRBJ2-2; D not resolved. This CDR3 has 13 amino acids. V dropped 0 bases and J dropped 7 bases, with 6 bases sitting between them. Germline V gene data show CDR1 as SGHNT and CDR2 as YENEEA. As DNA, the CDR3 is TGTGCCAGCAGCTTAGATATGGACGGGGAGCTGTTTTTT. This sequence encodes CASSLDMDGELFF.

The chain combines TRBV5-1 with TRBJ2-7, with 7 positions matching TRBD1. J was trimmed by 3 bases and V by 3 bases; bases with no gene match: 6. Germline loops: CDR1 SGHRS, CDR2 YFSETQ. The CDR3 is made up of 14 amino acids. As DNA, the CDR3 is TGCGCCAGCAGCTATACAGGGGTCATCTACGAGCAGTACTTC. Protein sequence: CASSYTGVIYEQYF. The complete variable domain, with remaining parts taken from reference TRBV5-1 and TRBJ2-7, reads KAGVTQTPRYLIKTRGQQVTLSCSPISGHRSVSWYQQTPGQGLQFLFEYFSETQRNKGNFPGRFSGRQFSNSRSEMNVSTLELGDSALYLCASSYTGVIYEQYFGPGTRLTVT.